These T cell receptor beta chains were read from a single sample in a study of Graves' ophthalmopathy and Graves' hyperthyroidism. MiXCR, applied by TCRdb to the multiplex PCR reads, yields one record per CDR3 protein. The sample includes approximately 500,000 distinct CDR3 sequences, about an eighth of them seen just once. Sequencing was done on a sample of blood. These receptor sequences come from a woman aged 25 to 39 with Graves' ophthalmopathy. CDR3s include the opening cysteine and the closing phenylalanine or tryptophan. A D gene is named only where the DNA matches it firmly. Part of the rows lack a size; the others show once, few, many or a class for expanded clones.

V	J	size	length	D	DNA	CDR3
TRBV28	TRBJ2-7	many	14	TRBD2	TGTGCCAGCAGTCTTAGCGGGGATGCCTACGAGCAGTACTTC	CASSLSGDAYEQYF
TRBV28	TRBJ1-2	.	14	TRBD1	TGTGCCAGCAGCCTAAGGGGGCAGTTCTATGGCTACACCTTC	CASSLRGQFYGYTF
TRBV6-2/TRBV6-3	TRBJ1-2	many	15	TRBD1	TGTGCCAGCAGTTCCGGACGGGACAGGGGCTATGGCTACACCTTC	CASSSGRDRGYGYTF
TRBV5-1	TRBJ2-7	many	15	.	TGCGCCAGCAGCCCAACGACGGGGCCCTACGCCGAGCAGTACTTC	CASSPTTGPYAEQYF
TRBV6-1	TRBJ1-1	.	12	TRBD1	TGTGCCAGCAGGACCAGGGGGACTGAAGCTTTCTTT	CASRTRGTEAFF
TRBV12-3/TRBV12-4	TRBJ1-3	many	17	.	TGTGCCAGCAGTCCCGGCCGACAGTTCCTCTCTGGAAACACCATATATTTT	CASSPGRQFLSGNTIYF
TRBV11-3	TRBJ1-2	many	15	.	TGTGCCAGCAAGGACGGGACCCGGACAATGGATGGCTACACCTTC	CASKDGTRTMDGYTF
TRBV12-3/TRBV12-4	TRBJ1-1	.	16	.	TGTGCCAGCAGTGGAGGAAGGAGGTCGGTGAACACTGAAGCTTTCTTT	CASSGGRRSVNTEAFF
TRBV4-1	TRBJ1-1	few	13	.	TGCGCCAGCAGCCAAGTCGACGGTGCTGAAGCTTTCTTT	CASSQVDGAEAFF
TRBV6-2/TRBV6-3	TRBJ1-2	.	10	.	TGTGCCTCCAGGGATACGGGCTACACCTTC	CASRDTGYTF
TRBV20-1	TRBJ1-6	many	12	.	TGCAGTGCTACCCCCCCAGATTCACCCCTCCACTTT	CSATPPDSPLHF
TRBV28	TRBJ1-1	many	14	.	TGTGCCAGCAGTTTAAGGGGTGGGATCACTGAAGCTTTCTTT	CASSLRGGITEAFF
TRBV5-1	TRBJ2-2	many	15	.	TGCGCCAGCAGCTTGTCCGGGTCGGACACCGGGGAGCTGTTTTTT	CASSLSGSDTGELFF
TRBV3-1	TRBJ2-7	.	12	.	TGTGCCAGCCAAAGGGATACCTACGAGCAGTACTTC	CASQRDTYEQYF
TRBV2	TRBJ1-1	few	17	.	TGTGCCAGCAGTGAACAGGGACAACCATTTATGAACACTGAAGCTTTCTTT	CASSEQGQPFMNTEAFF
TRBV28	TRBJ2-5	many	14	.	TGTGCCAGCAGTGAATCAGCCTACCAAGAGACCCAGTACTTC	CASSESAYQETQYF
TRBV20-1	TRBJ2-5	many	14	.	TGCAGTGCTACCGAAGGGGGGTCGGCGGAGACCCAGTACTTC	CSATEGGSAETQYF
TRBV5-6	TRBJ1-2	many	12	.	TGTGCCAGCAGCTTGAAACCCTATGGCTACACCTTC	CASSLKPYGYTF
TRBV30	TRBJ1-2	many	14	TRBD1	TGTGCCTGGAGTGGCTGGCAGGGGGCGAACGGCTACACCTTC	CAWSGWQGANGYTF
TRBV28	TRBJ2-7	many	16	.	TGTGCCAAGACGGGCTCCGAGACCGATAGCTCCTACGAGCAGTACTTC	CAKTGSETDSSYEQYF
TRBV28	TRBJ2-7	few	14	TRBD1	TGTGCCAGCAGAACCGGACAGGGCTCCTACGAGCAGTACTTC	CASRTGQGSYEQYF
TRBV7-4	TRBJ1-5	once	13	.	TGTGCCAGCAGCCAACTCGGGCATCAGCCCCAGCATTTT	CASSQLGHQPQHF
TRBV18	TRBJ1-5	many	14	.	TGTGCCAGCTCACCAGGGCAGCCCAATCAGCCCCAGCATTTT	CASSPGQPNQPQHF
TRBV2	TRBJ2-5	few	13	.	TGTGCCAGCAATCAGGGACCCCAAGAGACCCAGTACTTC	CASNQGPQETQYF
TRBV28	TRBJ1-2	many	15	TRBD1	TGTGCCAGCAGGGATCGACAGGGATGGCACTATGGCTACACCTTC	CASRDRQGWHYGYTF
TRBV6-1	TRBJ2-7	few	14	.	TGTGCCAGCGCCTCCCGGCGGGTATCGTACGAGCAGTACTTC	CASASRRVSYEQYF
TRBV5-1	TRBJ1-1	few	15	.	TGCGCCAGCAGCTTGGTACAGGACAGGAACACTGAAGCTTTCTTT	CASSLVQDRNTEAFF
TRBV2	TRBJ1-6	few	14	TRBD1	TGTGCCAGCAGTATGGGACAGGGACGGGGGTCCCTCCACTTT	CASSMGQGRGSLHF
TRBV5-1	TRBJ2-5	many	14	.	TGCGCCAGCAGCTTGGTGGGGGCTGGGGAGACCCAGTACTTC	CASSLVGAGETQYF
TRBV28	TRBJ1-6	many	17	.	TGTGCCAGCAGTCTTCGAAGGGCCTACTCCTATAATTCACCCCTCCACTTT	CASSLRRAYSYNSPLHF